A selection of T cell receptor beta chains follows, all from one sample in a study of cytomegalovirus exposure and HLA in healthy donors. Sequenced by immunoSEQ multiplex PCR; TCRdb stores in-frame clones only, minus some. The sample consists of some 200,000 clones, 70% of them appearing once. Sequencing used PBMCs. The receptors shown here come from a man aged 35 to 55 in good health and CMV-seropositive. Each CDR3 is given with its conserved first and last residue. Each record gives: D gene, J gene, V gene, clone size, CDR3 DNA, CDR3 protein. The D gene is left open where the match is weak. The listing skips clone size in some rows; elsewhere it reads once, few, many or a size class.

d_call: .
j_call: TRBJ2-2
v_call: TRBV13
clone_size: .
cdr3_nt: TGTGCCAGCAGCCCGGTAGGGGAGAACACCGGGGAGCTGTTTTTT
cdr3_aa: CASSPVGENTGELFF

d_call: TRBD1
j_call: TRBJ1-1
v_call: TRBV29-1
clone_size: once
cdr3_nt: TGCAGCGTTGAAGTCCGGGGACAGGGGAACACTGAAGCTTTCTTT
cdr3_aa: CSVEVRGQGNTEAFF

d_call: TRBD1
j_call: TRBJ2-7
v_call: TRBV6-5
clone_size: .
cdr3_nt: TGTGCCAGCACCCTAAGGGACAGGGGGCGCGAGCAGTACTTC
cdr3_aa: CASTLRDRGREQYF

d_call: TRBD1
j_call: TRBJ2-3
v_call: TRBV11-2
clone_size: few
cdr3_nt: TGTGCCAGCAGCTTTGGGAAAGGGGGCAGAGATACGCAGTATTTT
cdr3_aa: CASSFGKGGRDTQYF

d_call: TRBD1
j_call: TRBJ2-7
v_call: TRBV4-1
clone_size: .
cdr3_nt: TGCGCCAGCAGCCAAGAACCCGGGACAGTCTCCTACGAGCAGTACTTC
cdr3_aa: CASSQEPGTVSYEQYF

d_call: .
j_call: TRBJ1-2
v_call: TRBV7-9
clone_size: .
cdr3_nt: TGTGCCAGCAGCTTGGCCGGTGCGTCGGGTGGCTACACCTTC
cdr3_aa: CASSLAGASGGYTF

d_call: .
j_call: TRBJ1-1
v_call: TRBV7-9
clone_size: few
cdr3_nt: TGCGCCAGCAGCCTAAGGGCGAGGGATCTCACTGAAGCTTTCTTT
cdr3_aa: CASSLRARDLTEAFF

d_call: TRBD1
j_call: TRBJ1-2
v_call: TRBV6-5
clone_size: .
cdr3_nt: TGTGCCAGCAGTTACCGGGACAGCGAGTTTTATGGCTACACCTTC
cdr3_aa: CASSYRDSEFYGYTF

d_call: TRBD2
j_call: TRBJ2-3
v_call: TRBV4-1
clone_size: .
cdr3_nt: TGCGCCAGCAGGCGGGAGGGGGCGGGCACAGATACGCAGTATTTT
cdr3_aa: CASRREGAGTDTQYF

d_call: .
j_call: TRBJ2-7
v_call: TRBV29-1
clone_size: .
cdr3_nt: TGCAGCGTTGAAGGGGGGGCCTACGAGCAGTACTTC
cdr3_aa: CSVEGGAYEQYF

d_call: TRBD1
j_call: TRBJ2-3
v_call: TRBV5-6
clone_size: .
cdr3_nt: TGTGCCAGCAGCTTCAGACAGGGGGCTTATACGCAGTATTTT
cdr3_aa: CASSFRQGAYTQYF

d_call: .
j_call: TRBJ2-7
v_call: TRBV5-6
clone_size: few
cdr3_nt: TGTGCCAGCAGCAATAGCGGTTTTACCTACGAGCAGTACTTC
cdr3_aa: CASSNSGFTYEQYF

d_call: .
j_call: TRBJ2-1
v_call: TRBV7-9
clone_size: .
cdr3_nt: TGTGCCAGCAGCTCCCCCGAAAGGCGGGGTGGGGATGAGCAGTTCTTC
cdr3_aa: CASSSPERRGGDEQFF

d_call: TRBD1
j_call: TRBJ1-2
v_call: TRBV6-5
clone_size: .
cdr3_nt: TGTGCCAGCAGTCCGTCAGGGGGGAGCGGCTACACCTTC
cdr3_aa: CASSPSGGSGYTF

d_call: .
j_call: TRBJ2-7
v_call: TRBV5-4
clone_size: .
cdr3_nt: TGTGCCAGCAGCCCGCGACAGACTTCCTACGAGCAGTACTTC
cdr3_aa: CASSPRQTSYEQYF

d_call: TRBD1
j_call: TRBJ2-7
v_call: TRBV5-6
clone_size: .
cdr3_nt: TGTGCCAGCAGCTTGGCCTATGGGACAGGGGGAGGTGGTCGCTACGAGCAGTACTTC
cdr3_aa: CASSLAYGTGGGGRYEQYF

d_call: .
j_call: TRBJ2-1
v_call: TRBV9
clone_size: .
cdr3_nt: TGTGCCAGCAGCGTAGCGGGGGAAACCTACAATGAGCAGTTCTTC
cdr3_aa: CASSVAGETYNEQFF

d_call: TRBD1
j_call: TRBJ1-1
v_call: TRBV5-8
clone_size: few
cdr3_nt: TGTGCCAGCAGCTTAGGACAGGCGGGGACTGAAGCTTTCTTT
cdr3_aa: CASSLGQAGTEAFF

d_call: TRBD1
j_call: TRBJ1-4
v_call: TRBV19
clone_size: .
cdr3_nt: TGTGCCAGTAGATCCAACGACAGGGCCGGTGAAAAACTGTTTTTT
cdr3_aa: CASRSNDRAGEKLFF

d_call: .
j_call: TRBJ2-3
v_call: TRBV4-1
clone_size: .
cdr3_nt: TGCGCCAGCAGCCCCAGTGCTAGAGTTACAGATACGCAGTATTTT
cdr3_aa: CASSPSARVTDTQYF

d_call: .
j_call: TRBJ1-5
v_call: TRBV15
clone_size: .
cdr3_nt: TGTGCCACCAGCAGGGGGCGGAGCAATCAGCCCCAGCATTTT
cdr3_aa: CATSRGRSNQPQHF

d_call: TRBD1
j_call: TRBJ1-2
v_call: TRBV27
clone_size: .
cdr3_nt: TGTGCCAGCCGTTCCCATGGCGAGACAGGGAAGTCTAACTATGGCTACACCTTC
cdr3_aa: CASRSHGETGKSNYGYTF

d_call: TRBD1
j_call: TRBJ2-1
v_call: TRBV2
clone_size: .
cdr3_nt: TGTGCCAGCAGTGAAGTACGGACAGGGGGAAATGAGCAGTTCTTC
cdr3_aa: CASSEVRTGGNEQFF

d_call: .
j_call: TRBJ1-2
v_call: TRBV27
clone_size: .
cdr3_nt: TGTGCCAGCAGTCCCCGGAGGACTAACTATGGCTACACCTTC
cdr3_aa: CASSPRRTNYGYTF

d_call: TRBD1
j_call: TRBJ2-5
v_call: TRBV11-2
clone_size: .
cdr3_nt: TGTGCCAGCAGCTTAACGGGACAGGTACAAGAGACCCAGTACTTC
cdr3_aa: CASSLTGQVQETQYF

d_call: TRBD1
j_call: TRBJ2-7
v_call: TRBV7-2
clone_size: .
cdr3_nt: TGTGCCAGCAGCTTGGGACAGCACTACGAGCAGTACTTC
cdr3_aa: CASSLGQHYEQYF

d_call: .
j_call: TRBJ1-6
v_call: TRBV11-2
clone_size: .
cdr3_nt: TGTGCCAGCAGCTACGGACATGCTCTTCAGGGATCACCCCTCCACTTT
cdr3_aa: CASSYGHALQGSPLHF

d_call: .
j_call: TRBJ1-1
v_call: TRBV5-1
clone_size: .
cdr3_nt: TGCGCCAGCAAATCCTCAGGGTTGGGCACTGAAGCTTTCTTT
cdr3_aa: CASKSSGLGTEAFF

d_call: TRBD2
j_call: TRBJ2-7
v_call: TRBV5-5
clone_size: .
cdr3_nt: TGTGCCAGCAGCTTTTCAAGCGGGGGACTTTCCTACGAGCAGTACTTC
cdr3_aa: CASSFSSGGLSYEQYF

d_call: .
j_call: TRBJ1-1
v_call: TRBV5-4
clone_size: once
cdr3_nt: TGTGCCAGCAGCTTTTCGGTCAATTCTGAAGCTTTCTTT
cdr3_aa: CASSFSVNSEAFF

d_call: .
j_call: TRBJ1-3
v_call: TRBV7-2
clone_size: .
cdr3_nt: TGTGCCACCCAGAGCCTACAGGGCTCTGGAAACACCATATATTTT
cdr3_aa: CATQSLQGSGNTIYF

d_call: TRBD1
j_call: TRBJ2-7
v_call: TRBV5-1
clone_size: .
cdr3_nt: TGCGCCAGCAGCTTTTCCGGGACAGGGGCCTCCTACGAGCAGTACTTC
cdr3_aa: CASSFSGTGASYEQYF

d_call: .
j_call: TRBJ2-1
v_call: TRBV19
clone_size: .
cdr3_nt: TGTGCCAGTAGTCAGGGTAGTGGTTACAATGAGCAGTTCTTC
cdr3_aa: CASSQGSGYNEQFF

d_call: .
j_call: TRBJ1-2
v_call: TRBV11-1
clone_size: .
cdr3_nt: TGTGCCAGCAGCCCCGACAGCCTCTATGGCTACACCTTC
cdr3_aa: CASSPDSLYGYTF

d_call: .
j_call: TRBJ1-4
v_call: TRBV11-2
clone_size: .
cdr3_nt: TGTGCCAGCCGCCGGTTGGGGCCCCGAAGGGAAAAACTGTTTTTT
cdr3_aa: CASRRLGPRREKLFF

d_call: .
j_call: TRBJ1-1
v_call: TRBV27
clone_size: .
cdr3_nt: TGTGCCAGCAGTTTTTATTTGAACACTGAAGCTTTCTTT
cdr3_aa: CASSFYLNTEAFF

d_call: .
j_call: TRBJ2-5
v_call: TRBV7-9
clone_size: .
cdr3_nt: TGTGCCAGCAGCTTCCGAGGGGGTAGCGGGTATCAAGAGACCCAGTACTTC
cdr3_aa: CASSFRGGSGYQETQYF

d_call: TRBD2
j_call: TRBJ2-7
v_call: TRBV7-9
clone_size: .
cdr3_nt: TGTGCCAGCAGCATACTAGCGGGGGGCTCCTACGAGCAGTACTTC
cdr3_aa: CASSILAGGSYEQYF

d_call: TRBD1
j_call: TRBJ1-1
v_call: TRBV12-5
clone_size: few
cdr3_nt: TGTGCTAGTGAGTCGGGACAGGGGGCGCGGGACACTGAAGCTTTCTTT
cdr3_aa: CASESGQGARDTEAFF

d_call: .
j_call: TRBJ2-5
v_call: TRBV5-6
clone_size: .
cdr3_nt: TGTGCCAGCAGCTCTCTTACCGACAGGTACCAAGAGACCCAGTACTTC
cdr3_aa: CASSSLTDRYQETQYF

d_call: TRBD1
j_call: TRBJ2-2
v_call: TRBV19
clone_size: .
cdr3_nt: TGTGCCAGTAGTATAGAGCTGGGACAGAGTAGGTTCGGGGAGCTGTTTTTT
cdr3_aa: CASSIELGQSRFGELFF

d_call: .
j_call: TRBJ2-5
v_call: TRBV5-5
clone_size: .
cdr3_nt: TGTGCCAGCAGCTCGGAGGTATCAGGGGGGTGGAAGACCCAGTACTTC
cdr3_aa: CASSSEVSGGWKTQYF

d_call: .
j_call: TRBJ2-3
v_call: TRBV5-6
clone_size: .
cdr3_nt: TGTGCCAGCAGCTCATTCGGGTCGGGCACAGATACGCAGTATTTT
cdr3_aa: CASSSFGSGTDTQYF

d_call: TRBD2
j_call: TRBJ2-1
v_call: TRBV19
clone_size: once
cdr3_nt: TGTGCCAGTAGTATAAGCGGGGGGGCCAGGGGTGAGCAGTTCTTC
cdr3_aa: CASSISGGARGEQFF

d_call: TRBD2
j_call: TRBJ2-7
v_call: TRBV7-8
clone_size: .
cdr3_nt: TGTGCCAGCAGCTCCACTAGCGGGGTTCCCTACGAGCAGTACTTC
cdr3_aa: CASSSTSGVPYEQYF

d_call: TRBD2
j_call: TRBJ2-5
v_call: TRBV6-5
clone_size: .
cdr3_nt: TGTGCCAGCGGACTAGCGTCGAGAGAGACCCAGTACTTC
cdr3_aa: CASGLASRETQYF